This T cell receptor beta chain stems from a study of blood T cell repertoires in COVID-19. In the study overall: Samples taken during acute and convalescent COVID-19 were collected in the United States, Italy and Spain. Nucleic acid was either cDNA or gDNA, and it came from T cells, B-cell-depleted T cells, or PBMCs.

The CDR3 is made up of 13 amino acids. This clone occurred once. As originally analysed: By means of reference gene primer amplification, nucleated cell counts were estimated. Some clones are missing from TCRdb's copy, which holds only in-frame ones; the method was immunoSEQ multiplex PCR. V, J and clone size are taken as reported in that table, and D and trimming were inferred from the DNA itself. The table lists some 260,000 clones, about 88% of them singletons. The TCR originated in a woman between 40 and 55 years old who had recovered from COVID-19. The chain combines TRBV21-1 with TRBJ2-1; the tabulated D call, TRBD2, remains unverified against the DNA. TRBV21-1 is assigned pseudogene status. The sample consisted of peripheral blood. For the CDR3, the DNA is TGTGCCAGCAGCGCCGGGGGGGCAGCGTTGCAGTTCTTC. It encodes CASSAGGAALQFF.